Listed below are T cell receptor beta chains from one sample, sequenced in a study of early T cells in non-severe SARS-CoV-2 infection. TCRdb analysed the 5' RACE reads with MiXCR anew, one entry per CDR3 protein. The table has about 100,000 distinct CDR3 sequences, around an eighth seen once. Sequenced material: whole blood. These receptors all come from an adult who was a healthcare worker with PCR-confirmed SARS-CoV-2 infection or an uninfected control (not recorded which). The CDR3 runs from the conserved cysteine through the conserved F or W. D genes are given only for firm matches. Part of the rows lack a size; the others show once, few, many or a class for expanded clones.

clone_size,v_call,d_call,j_call,cdr3_aa,cdr3_nt
-,TRBV18,TRBD1,TRBJ1-3,CASSSGDRSSGNTIYF,TGTGCCAGCTCATCGGGGGACAGGAGCTCTGGAAACACCATATATTTT
many,TRBV21-1,-,TRBJ2-1,CASSKVTSGYSYNEQFF,TGTGCCAGCAGCAAAGTAACTAGCGGTTACTCCTACAATGAGCAGTTCTTC
-,TRBV12-3/TRBV12-4,TRBD1,TRBJ1-1,CASSIRQGNPEAFF,TGTGCCAGCAGCATACGACAGGGGAACCCTGAAGCTTTCTTT
-,TRBV7-6,-,TRBJ2-2,CASSRGHTNTGELFF,TGTGCCAGCAGCCGGGGACACACGAACACCGGGGAGCTGTTTTTT
-,TRBV11-2,-,TRBJ2-6,CASSLDRVAGANVLTF,TGTGCCAGCAGCTTAGACAGGGTTGCTGGGGCCAACGTCCTGACTTTC
many,TRBV3-1,-,TRBJ2-1,CASSATGPDNEQFF,TGTGCCAGCAGCGCAACCGGCCCGGACAATGAGCAGTTCTTC
many,TRBV11-2,-,TRBJ2-5,CASSLESGHQETQYF,TGTGCCAGCAGCTTAGAATCCGGGCATCAAGAGACCCAGTACTTC
few,TRBV3-1,-,TRBJ1-2,CASSQSAGRGYGYTF,TGTGCCAGCAGCCAAAGCGCTGGTAGAGGGTATGGCTACACCTTC
few,TRBV7-3,TRBD1,TRBJ2-2,CASSLTGGPGELFF,TGTGCCAGCAGCCTGACAGGGGGTCCCGGGGAGCTGTTTTTT
few,TRBV6-1,TRBD1,TRBJ2-4,CASRDRWYIQYF,TGTGCCAGCAGGGACAGGTGGTACATTCAGTACTTC
few,TRBV4-1,-,TRBJ2-7,CASSLGGGALDEQYF,TGCGCCAGCAGCCTAGGCGGAGGAGCGTTGGACGAGCAGTACTTC
-,TRBV7-3,-,TRBJ2-1,CASSPHSKGNEQFF,TGTGCCAGCAGCCCACACAGCAAGGGCAATGAGCAGTTCTTC